This record concerns one T cell receptor beta chain sequence. The sample comes from a study of blood T cell repertoires in COVID-19. Background on the study: Samples of COVID-19 (acute and convalescent) were obtained from the United States, Italy and Spain. Sample material is recorded as cDNA or gDNA derived from T cells, B-cell-depleted T cells, or PBMCs.

Per the study methods: The authors estimated nucleated cell counts from reference gene primer amplification. Some clones are missing from TCRdb's copy, which holds only in-frame ones; the method was immunoSEQ multiplex PCR. V and J calls and clone size come straight from that table; D and trimming were deduced from the DNA. The sample yields roughly 120,000 clones, about 79% seen once. The sample consisted of peripheral blood. The receptor was isolated from a woman aged 80 or over with acute or convalescent COVID-19.

DNA for the CDR3: TGTGCCAGTAGTAGTTCCCAGGACAGCGGAGGCAATCAGCCCCAGCATTTT. Translated: CASSSSQDSGGNQPQHF. The V gene is TRBV19, the J gene TRBJ1-5; perhaps TRBD1 as D (6 bases). CDR1 and CDR2 from the germline V gene are LNHDA and SQIVND (reference sequence). CDR3 length: 17 amino acids. The V gene lost 4 bases and the J gene lost 2 bases, with 18 bases spanning the gap.